This T cell receptor (beta chain) came from a study of cytomegalovirus exposure and HLA in healthy donors. To note about this clone: Its antigen is undetermined.

Overall study findings and caveats: Later analysis found that TCR beta chains associated with HLA were more clonally expanded than other, equally common chains. It was reported in a later analysis that an Asian-associated ancestry cluster showed fewer N-insertions than the approximately 670-donor mean.

Researchers ran the PCR with 60 Vbeta and 13 Jbeta primers. Original processing notes: Later, about 80 million unique TCR beta chains were counted in an analysis, and about 10 million of them were shared. Sequencing used immunoSEQ multiplex PCR; TCRdb keeps in-frame clones, though not all of them. That table gives V, J and clone size, and the DNA gave D and trimming. This table has about 140,000 clones, 82% appearing once. Sequencing was done on a sample of PBMCs. This receptor was taken from a woman in her forties or fifties in good health and CMV-seropositive.

The CDR3 region has the DNA TGTGCCAGCGGCGGGAGGCTGAACAATGAGCAGTTCTTC. Its translation: CASGGRLNNEQFF. This chain connects TRBV6-6 to TRBJ2-1; 8 bases are shared with TRBD2. V dropped 8 bases and J dropped 5; count of bases not matched to a gene: 5. The CDR3 is 13 residues long. CDR1 and CDR2 (germline): MNHNY, SVGAGI (reference sequence).